The T cell receptor (beta chain) under discussion was sequenced for a study of cytotoxic CD8 clonotypes in ibrutinib-treated CLL. The CDR3 is 14 residues long. Per the germline V gene, CDR1 is WNHNN and CDR2 is SYGVQD (reference sequence). Only in-frame clones appear in the TCRdb table, and some are missing; sequencing was by immunoSEQ multiplex PCR. The table has approximately 25,000 clones, around 74% seen once. Findings and limits, study-wide: Sustained-remission patients were sampled at one set of times and progressing patients at different ones. Public clonotypes (which were uncommon) either contracted or remained stable on treatment. Rising at ibrutinib response, clonality subsequently fell back toward baseline at progression.

Ten or more counts support this clone. The antigen remains unidentified. One end of the junction is discordant with germline, which a read error may explain. Around 2.1 micrograms of genomic DNA from cryopreserved PBMCs went into TCR beta libraries. The specimen was PBMCs, collected at disease progression, from a patient treated with ibrutinib. This receptor was obtained from a human donor with chronic lymphocytic leukemia. This chain connects TRBV10-1 to TRBJ1-5; D is uncertain. The CDR3 region has the DNA TGCGCCAGCAGCGAGTGGAAGGCGAGGCAGCCCCAGCATTTT. This encodes CASSEWKARQPQHF.